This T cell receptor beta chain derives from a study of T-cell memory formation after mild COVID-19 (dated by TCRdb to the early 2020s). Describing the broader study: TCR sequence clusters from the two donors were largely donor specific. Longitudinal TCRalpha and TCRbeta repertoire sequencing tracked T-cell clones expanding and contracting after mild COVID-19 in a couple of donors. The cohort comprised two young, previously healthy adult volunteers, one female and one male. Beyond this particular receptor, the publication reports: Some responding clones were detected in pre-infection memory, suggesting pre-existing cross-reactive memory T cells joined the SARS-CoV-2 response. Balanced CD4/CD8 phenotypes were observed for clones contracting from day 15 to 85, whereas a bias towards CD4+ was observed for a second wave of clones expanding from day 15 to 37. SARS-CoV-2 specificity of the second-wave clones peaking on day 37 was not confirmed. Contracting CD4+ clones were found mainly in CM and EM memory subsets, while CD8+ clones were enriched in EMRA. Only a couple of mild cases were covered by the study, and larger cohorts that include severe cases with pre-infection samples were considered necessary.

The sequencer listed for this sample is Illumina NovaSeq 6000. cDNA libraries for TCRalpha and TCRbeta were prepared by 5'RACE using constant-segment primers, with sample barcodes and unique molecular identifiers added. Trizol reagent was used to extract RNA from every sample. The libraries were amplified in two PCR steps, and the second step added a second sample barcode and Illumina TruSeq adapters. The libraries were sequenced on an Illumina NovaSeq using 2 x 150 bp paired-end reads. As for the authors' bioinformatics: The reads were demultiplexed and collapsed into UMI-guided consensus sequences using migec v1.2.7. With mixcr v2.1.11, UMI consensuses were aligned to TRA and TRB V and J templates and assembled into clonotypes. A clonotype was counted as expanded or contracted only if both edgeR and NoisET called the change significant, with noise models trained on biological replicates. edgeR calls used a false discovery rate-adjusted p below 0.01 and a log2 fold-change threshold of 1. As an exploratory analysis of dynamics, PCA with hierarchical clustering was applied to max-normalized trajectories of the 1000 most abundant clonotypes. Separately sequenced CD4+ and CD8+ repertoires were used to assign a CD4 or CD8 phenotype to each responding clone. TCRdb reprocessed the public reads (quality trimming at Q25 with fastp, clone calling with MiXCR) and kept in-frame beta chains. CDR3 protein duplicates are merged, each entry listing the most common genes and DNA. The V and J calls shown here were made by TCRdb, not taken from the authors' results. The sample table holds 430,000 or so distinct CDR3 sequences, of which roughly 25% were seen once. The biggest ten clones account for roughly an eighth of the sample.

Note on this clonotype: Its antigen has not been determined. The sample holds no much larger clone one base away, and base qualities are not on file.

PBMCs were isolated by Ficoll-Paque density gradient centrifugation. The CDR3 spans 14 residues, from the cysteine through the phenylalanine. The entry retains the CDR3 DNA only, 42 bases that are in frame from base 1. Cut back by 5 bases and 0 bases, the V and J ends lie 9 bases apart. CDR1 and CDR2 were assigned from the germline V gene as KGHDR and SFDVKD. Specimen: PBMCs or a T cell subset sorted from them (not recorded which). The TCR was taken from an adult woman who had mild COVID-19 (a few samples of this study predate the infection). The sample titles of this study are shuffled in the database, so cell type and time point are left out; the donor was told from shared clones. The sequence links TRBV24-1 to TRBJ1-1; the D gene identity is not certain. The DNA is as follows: TGTGCCACCAGTGCCCGAGGGTTGAACACTGAAGCTTTCTTT. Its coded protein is CATSARGLNTEAFF.